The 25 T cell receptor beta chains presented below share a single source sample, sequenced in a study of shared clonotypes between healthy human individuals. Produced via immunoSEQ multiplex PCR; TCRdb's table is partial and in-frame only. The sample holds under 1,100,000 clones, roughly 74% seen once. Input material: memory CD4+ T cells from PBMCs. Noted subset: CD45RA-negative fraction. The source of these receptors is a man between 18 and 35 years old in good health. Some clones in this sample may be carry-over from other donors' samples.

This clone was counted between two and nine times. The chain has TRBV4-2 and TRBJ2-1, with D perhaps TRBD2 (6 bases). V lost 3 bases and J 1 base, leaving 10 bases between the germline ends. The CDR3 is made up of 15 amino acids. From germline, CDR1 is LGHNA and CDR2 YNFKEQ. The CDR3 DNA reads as TGTGCCAGCAGCCAGGGGGGATCTTCCTACAATGAGCAGTTCTTC. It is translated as CASSQGGSSYNEQFF.

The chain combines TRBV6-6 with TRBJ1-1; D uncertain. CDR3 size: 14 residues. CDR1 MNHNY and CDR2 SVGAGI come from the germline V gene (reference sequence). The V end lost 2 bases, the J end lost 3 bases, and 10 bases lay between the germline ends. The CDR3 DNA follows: TGTGCCAGCAGTTACAGAGGGCGGGACACTGAAGCTTTCTTT. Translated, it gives CASSYRGRDTEAFF.

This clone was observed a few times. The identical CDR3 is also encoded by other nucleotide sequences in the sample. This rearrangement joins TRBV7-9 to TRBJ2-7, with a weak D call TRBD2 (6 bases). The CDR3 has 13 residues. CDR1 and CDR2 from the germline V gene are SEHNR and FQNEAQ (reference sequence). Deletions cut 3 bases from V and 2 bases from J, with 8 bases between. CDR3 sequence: CASSLGGPYEQYF. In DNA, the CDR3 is TGTGCCAGCAGCTTGGGGGGACCCTACGAGCAGTACTTC.

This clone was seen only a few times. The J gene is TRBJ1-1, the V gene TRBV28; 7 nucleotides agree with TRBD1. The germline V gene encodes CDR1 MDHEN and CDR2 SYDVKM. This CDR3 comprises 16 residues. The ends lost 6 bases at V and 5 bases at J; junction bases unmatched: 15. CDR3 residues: CASSHAFLQGETEAFF. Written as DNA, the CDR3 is TGTGCCAGCAGCCACGCCTTTTTGCAGGGGGAGACTGAAGCTTTCTTT.

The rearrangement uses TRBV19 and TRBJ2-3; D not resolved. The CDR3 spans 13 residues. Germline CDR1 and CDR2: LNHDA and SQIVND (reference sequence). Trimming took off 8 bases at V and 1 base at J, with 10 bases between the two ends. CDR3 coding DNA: TGTGCCAGTCACCTGGGTGGCACAGATACGCAGTATTTT. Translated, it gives CASHLGGTDTQYF.

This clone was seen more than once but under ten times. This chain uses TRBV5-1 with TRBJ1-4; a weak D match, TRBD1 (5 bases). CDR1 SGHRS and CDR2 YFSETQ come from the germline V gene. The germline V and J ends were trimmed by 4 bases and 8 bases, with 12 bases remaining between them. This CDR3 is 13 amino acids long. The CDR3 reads CASSIGASEKLFF. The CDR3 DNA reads TGCGCCAGCAGCATCGGGGCGTCCGAAAAACTGTTTTTT.

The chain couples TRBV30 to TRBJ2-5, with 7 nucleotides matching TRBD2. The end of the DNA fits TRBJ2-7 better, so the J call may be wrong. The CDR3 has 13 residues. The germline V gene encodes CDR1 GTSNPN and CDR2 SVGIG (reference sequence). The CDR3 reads CAGGASGTYEQYF. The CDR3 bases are TGTGCCGGAGGGGCTAGCGGAACCTACGAGCAGTACTTC.

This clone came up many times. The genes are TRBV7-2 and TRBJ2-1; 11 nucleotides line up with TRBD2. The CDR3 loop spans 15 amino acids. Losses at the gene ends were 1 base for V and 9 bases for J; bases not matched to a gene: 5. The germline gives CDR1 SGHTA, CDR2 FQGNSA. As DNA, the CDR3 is TGTGCCAGCAGCTTAGTAGCGGGAGGGCTACGTGAGCAGTTCTTC. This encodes CASSLVAGGLREQFF.

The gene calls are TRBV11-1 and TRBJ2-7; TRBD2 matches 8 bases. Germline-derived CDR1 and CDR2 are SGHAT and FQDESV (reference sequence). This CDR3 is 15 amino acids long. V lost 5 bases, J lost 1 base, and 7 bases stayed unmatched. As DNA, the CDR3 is TGTGCCAGCAGCCTACTAGCGGTTAGTTCCTACGAGCAGTACTTC. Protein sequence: CASSLLAVSSYEQYF.

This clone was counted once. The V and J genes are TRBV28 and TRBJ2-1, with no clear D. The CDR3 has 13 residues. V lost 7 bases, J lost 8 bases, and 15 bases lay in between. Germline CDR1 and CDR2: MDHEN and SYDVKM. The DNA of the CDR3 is TGTGCCAGCACCCACGCTAGGCTCCATGAGCAGTTCTTC. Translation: CASTHARLHEQFF.

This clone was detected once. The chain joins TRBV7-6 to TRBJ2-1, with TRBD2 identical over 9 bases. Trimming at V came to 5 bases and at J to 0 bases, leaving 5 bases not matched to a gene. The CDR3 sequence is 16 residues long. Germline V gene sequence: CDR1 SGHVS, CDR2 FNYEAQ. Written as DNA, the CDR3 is TGTGCCAGCAGCATAGGTAGCGGGAGCTCCTACAATGAGCAGTTCTTC. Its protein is CASSIGSGSSYNEQFF.

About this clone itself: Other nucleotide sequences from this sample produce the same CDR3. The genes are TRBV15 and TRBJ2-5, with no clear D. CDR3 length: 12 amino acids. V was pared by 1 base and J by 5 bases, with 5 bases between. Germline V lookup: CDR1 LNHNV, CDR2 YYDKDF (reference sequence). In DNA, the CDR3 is TGTGCCACCAGCAGAGGACCGGAGACCCAGTACTTC. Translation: CATSRGPETQYF.

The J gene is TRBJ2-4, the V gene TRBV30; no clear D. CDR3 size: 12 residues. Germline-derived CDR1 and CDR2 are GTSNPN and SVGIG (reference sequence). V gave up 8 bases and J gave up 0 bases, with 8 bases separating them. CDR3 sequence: CAGGPAKNIQYF. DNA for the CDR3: TGTGCCGGCGGCCCAGCCAAAAACATTCAGTACTTC.

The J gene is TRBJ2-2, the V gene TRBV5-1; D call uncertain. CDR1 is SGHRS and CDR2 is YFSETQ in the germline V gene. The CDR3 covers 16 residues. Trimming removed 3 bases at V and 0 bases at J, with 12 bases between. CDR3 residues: CASSSPEKANTGELFF. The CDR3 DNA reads TGCGCCAGCAGCTCCCCCGAGAAGGCGAACACCGGGGAGCTGTTTTTT. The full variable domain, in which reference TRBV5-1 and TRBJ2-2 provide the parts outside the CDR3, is KAGVTQTPRYLIKTRGQQVTLSCSPISGHRSVSWYQQTPGQGLQFLFEYFSETQRNKGNFPGRFSGRQFSNSRSEMNVSTLELGDSALYLCASSSPEKANTGELFFGEGSRLTVL.

The CDR3 reads CASSPRTSGITDTQYF. The CDR3 nucleotides are TGTGCCAGCAGCCCCCGGACTAGCGGGATAACAGATACGCAGTATTTT. The chain links TRBV7-9 to TRBJ2-3; TRBD2 agrees at 12 bases. Germline V gene sequence: CDR1 SEHNR, CDR2 FQNEAQ (reference sequence). This CDR3 is 16 amino acids long. V shed 5 bases, J shed 3 bases, and the junction held 6 bases outside the gene matches.

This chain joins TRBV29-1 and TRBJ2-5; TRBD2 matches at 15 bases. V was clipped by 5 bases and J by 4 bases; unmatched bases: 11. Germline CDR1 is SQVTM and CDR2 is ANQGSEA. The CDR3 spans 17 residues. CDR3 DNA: TGCAGCGTTAACGGACTAGCGGGAGGGCGGGTGAGAGAGACCCAGTACTTC. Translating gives CSVNGLAGGRVRETQYF. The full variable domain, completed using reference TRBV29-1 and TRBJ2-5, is SAVISQKPSRDICQRGTSLTIQCQVDSQVTMMFWYRQQPGQSLTLIATANQGSEATYESGFVIDKFPISRPNLTFSTLTVSNMSPEDSSIYLCSVNGLAGGRVRETQYFGPGTRLLVL.

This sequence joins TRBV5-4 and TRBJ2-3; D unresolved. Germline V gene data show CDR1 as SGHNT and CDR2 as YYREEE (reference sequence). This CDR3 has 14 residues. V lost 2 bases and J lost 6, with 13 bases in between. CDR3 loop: CASSLRTAGDTQYF. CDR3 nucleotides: TGTGCCAGCAGCTTAAGGACGGCCGGGGATACGCAGTATTTT.

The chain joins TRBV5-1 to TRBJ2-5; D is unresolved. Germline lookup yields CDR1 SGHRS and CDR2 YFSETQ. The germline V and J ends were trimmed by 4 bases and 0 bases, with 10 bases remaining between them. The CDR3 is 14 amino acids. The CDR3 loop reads CASSQKAYQETQYF. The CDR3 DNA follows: TGCGCCAGCAGCCAGAAAGCGTACCAAGAGACCCAGTACTTC.

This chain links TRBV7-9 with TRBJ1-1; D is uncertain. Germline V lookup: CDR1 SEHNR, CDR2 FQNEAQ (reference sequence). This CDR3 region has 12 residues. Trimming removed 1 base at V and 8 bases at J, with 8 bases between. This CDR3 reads CASSLGVREAFF. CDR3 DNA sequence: TGTGCCAGCAGCTTAGGAGTGAGGGAAGCTTTCTTT.

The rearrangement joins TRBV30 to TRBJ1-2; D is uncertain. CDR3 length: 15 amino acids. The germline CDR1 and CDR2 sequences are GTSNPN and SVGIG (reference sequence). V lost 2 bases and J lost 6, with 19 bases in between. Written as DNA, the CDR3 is TGTGCCTGGAGTCATCCGGGCCGAGAGGCGGATGGCTACACCTTC. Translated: CAWSHPGREADGYTF. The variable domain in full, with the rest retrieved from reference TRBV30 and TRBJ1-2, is SQTIHQWPATLVQPVGSPLSLECTVEGTSNPNLYWYRQAAGRGLQLLFYSVGIGQISSEVPQNLSASRPQDRQFILSSKKLLLSDSGFYLCAWSHPGREADGYTFGSGTRLTVV.

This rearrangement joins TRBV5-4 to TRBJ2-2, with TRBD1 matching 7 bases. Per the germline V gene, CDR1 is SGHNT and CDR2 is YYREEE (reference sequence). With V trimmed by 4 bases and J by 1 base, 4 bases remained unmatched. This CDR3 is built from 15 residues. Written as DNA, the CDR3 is TGTGCCAGCAGCCTACGACAGGGGAACACCGGGGAGCTGTTTTTT. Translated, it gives CASSLRQGNTGELFF.

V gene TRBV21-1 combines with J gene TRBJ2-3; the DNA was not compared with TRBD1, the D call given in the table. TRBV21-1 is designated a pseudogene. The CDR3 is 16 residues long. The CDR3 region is CASSLLRRHRTDTQYF. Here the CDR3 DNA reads TGTGCCAGCAGCCTTCTTCGTCGACACAGGACAGATACGCAGTATTTT.

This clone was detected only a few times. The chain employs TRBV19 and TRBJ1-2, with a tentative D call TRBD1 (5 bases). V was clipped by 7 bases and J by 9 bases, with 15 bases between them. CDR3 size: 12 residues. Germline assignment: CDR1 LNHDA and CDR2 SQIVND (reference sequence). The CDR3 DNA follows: TGTGCCAGTACCGAGGGGCGTTGGAGCTACACCTTC. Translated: CASTEGRWSYTF.

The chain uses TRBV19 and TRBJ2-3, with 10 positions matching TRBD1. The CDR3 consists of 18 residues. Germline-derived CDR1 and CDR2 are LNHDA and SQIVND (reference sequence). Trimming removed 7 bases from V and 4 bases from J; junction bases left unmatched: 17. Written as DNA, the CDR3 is TGTGCCAGTACCTCATACCTTCCAGGGACAGGGGATGCAGATACGCAGTATTTT. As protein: CASTSYLPGTGDADTQYF.

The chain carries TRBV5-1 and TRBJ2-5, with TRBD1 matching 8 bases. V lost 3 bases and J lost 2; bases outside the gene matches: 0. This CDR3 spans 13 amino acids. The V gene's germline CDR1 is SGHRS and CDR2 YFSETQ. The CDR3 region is CASSWDRQETQYF. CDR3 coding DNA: TGCGCCAGCAGCTGGGACAGGCAAGAGACCCAGTACTTC.